A single sample is the source of the 5 T cell receptor beta chains below, sequenced in a study of T cell repertoires in cytomegalovirus infection. TCRdb re-derived calls from the reads in MiXCR, one entry per CDR3 protein. Here the sample spans around 530,000 distinct CDR3 sequences, more than 20% being singletons. Sequencing used PBMCs. The receptors shown here come from a human donor in good health (CMV status not recorded). Some clones in this sample may be carry-over from other donors' samples.

This clonotype was counted only a few times. The J gene is TRBJ2-5, the V gene TRBV29-1; no firm D call. Trimming took 1 base from V and 0 from J, leaving 6 bases between them. The CDR3 runs to 13 residues. Germline lookup yields CDR1 SQVTM and CDR2 ANQGSEA. CDR3 residues: CSVEGRHQETQYF. In nucleotides, the CDR3 is TGCAGCGTTGAAGGCAGGCACCAAGAGACCCAGTACTTC.

This clonotype was seen a few times. V usage is TRBV10-3 and J usage is TRBJ1-5; unclear D gene. Trimming shortened V by 11 bases and J by 3 bases, and 14 bases separated the two germline ends. This CDR3 contains 13 residues. CDR1 and CDR2 (germline): ENHRY, SYGVKD. CDR3 in DNA: TGTGCCGCCGCCAGGAGTCCCAATCAGCCCCAGCATTTT. It translates to CAAARSPNQPQHF.

The chain couples TRBV28 to TRBJ2-3; no firm D call. The CDR3 covers 12 residues. Trimming removed 2 bases from V and 14 bases from J, with 14 bases in between. Germline CDR1 and CDR2: MDHEN and SYDVKM. The CDR3 coding sequence is TGTGCCAGCAGTTTAAAGACTTCAAGGCCGTATTTT. It is translated as CASSLKTSRPYF.

This chain uses TRBV15 with TRBJ1-4; TRBD1 matches at 8 bases. The germline gives CDR1 LNHNV, CDR2 YYDKDF (reference sequence). This CDR3 is 14 amino acids long. Trimming cost V 9 bases and J 0 bases; bases outside gene matches: 3. CDR3 sequence: CATKQGATNEKLFF. The CDR3 DNA sequence: TGTGCCACTAAACAGGGGGCAACTAATGAAAAACTGTTTTTT.

This clonotype was seen at least ten times. This chain links TRBV6-1 with TRBJ2-7; D is ambiguous. The V end lost 5 bases, the J end lost 7 bases, and 15 bases lay between the germline ends. The CDR3 consists of 13 residues. Germline V gene lookup returns CDR1 MNHNS and CDR2 SASEGT. The CDR3 nucleotides are TGTGCCAGCAGTACCAGTCCTAGAGAGGAGCAGTACGTC. Residues: CASSTSPREEQYV.